The clone carrying this T cell receptor beta chain was detected only a few times. This specimen belongs to a study of T cells in Graves' hyperthyroidism and ophthalmopathy. The CDR3 sequence is 13 residues long. Germline CDR1 is SEHNR and CDR2 is FQNEAQ (reference sequence). V lost 2 bases and J 5 bases, leaving 6 bases between the germline ends. Using RNA transcripts as the source, TCR beta CDR3 regions were amplified. Carried out on the TCR CDR3, a first-round RT-PCR used the HTBI primer set. Via MiXCR, TCRdb re-called the multiplex PCR reads, giving one row per CDR3 protein. The sample has about 350,000 distinct CDR3 sequences, 18% seen once; the top ten hold roughly a sixth.

The sample was blood. This rearrangement joins TRBV7-9 to TRBJ1-4; D is unclear. This receptor was identified in a woman aged 40 to 50 with Graves' ophthalmopathy. Here the CDR3 reads CASSLRGNEKLFF. Here the CDR3 DNA reads TGTGCCAGCAGCTTACGGGGAAATGAAAAACTGTTTTTT.